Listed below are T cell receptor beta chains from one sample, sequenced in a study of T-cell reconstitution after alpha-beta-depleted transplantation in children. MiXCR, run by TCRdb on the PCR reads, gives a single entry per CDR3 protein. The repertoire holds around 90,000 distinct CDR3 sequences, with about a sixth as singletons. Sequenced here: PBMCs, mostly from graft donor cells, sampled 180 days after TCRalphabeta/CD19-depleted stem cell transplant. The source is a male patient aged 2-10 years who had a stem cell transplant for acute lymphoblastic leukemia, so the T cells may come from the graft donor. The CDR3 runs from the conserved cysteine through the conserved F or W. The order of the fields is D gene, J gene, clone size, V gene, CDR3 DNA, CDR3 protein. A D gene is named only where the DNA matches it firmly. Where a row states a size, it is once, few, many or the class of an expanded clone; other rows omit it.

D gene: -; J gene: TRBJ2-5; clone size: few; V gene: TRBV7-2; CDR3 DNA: TGTGCCAGCAGCCCCCTCTTAACAGAGACCCAGTACTTC; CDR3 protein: CASSPLLTETQYF
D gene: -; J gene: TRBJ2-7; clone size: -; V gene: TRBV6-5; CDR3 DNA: TGTGCCAGCAGTTACTCGCCATGGGCCGAGCAGTACTTC; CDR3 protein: CASSYSPWAEQYF
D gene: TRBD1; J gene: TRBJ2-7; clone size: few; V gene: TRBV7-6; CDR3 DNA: TGTGCCAGCAGCGGATACAGGGGACCCTACGAGCAGTACTTC; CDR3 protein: CASSGYRGPYEQYF
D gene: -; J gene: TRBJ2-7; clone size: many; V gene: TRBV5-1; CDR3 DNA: TGCGCCAGCAGCTCTAGACAGAAGTACTCCTACGAGCAGTACTTC; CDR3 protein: CASSSRQKYSYEQYF
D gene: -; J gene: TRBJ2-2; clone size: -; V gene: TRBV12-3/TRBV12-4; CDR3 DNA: TGTGCCAGCAGTCCCGACAGGCTCCTCTTGGTGCGGATCACCGGGGAGCTGTTTTTT; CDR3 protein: CASSPDRLLLVRITGELFF
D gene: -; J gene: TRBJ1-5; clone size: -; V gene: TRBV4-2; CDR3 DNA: TGTGCCAGCAGCCAAGATAATAGCAATCAGCCCCAGCATTTT; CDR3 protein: CASSQDNSNQPQHF
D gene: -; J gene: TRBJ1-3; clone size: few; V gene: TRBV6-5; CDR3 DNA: TGTGCCAGCAGTTACCTTCCTTCCTCCGGCCCCTCTGGAAACACCATATATTTT; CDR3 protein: CASSYLPSSGPSGNTIYF
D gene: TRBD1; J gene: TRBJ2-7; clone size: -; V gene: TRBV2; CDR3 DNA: TGTGCCAGCAGTTCGGGACAGGGGGCGTACGAGCAGTACTTC; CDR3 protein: CASSSGQGAYEQYF
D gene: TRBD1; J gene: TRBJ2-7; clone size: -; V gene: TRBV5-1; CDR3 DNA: TGCGCCAGCAGCCGTTCCAAAGGGGGCCTTTCCTACGAGCAGTACTTC; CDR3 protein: CASSRSKGGLSYEQYF
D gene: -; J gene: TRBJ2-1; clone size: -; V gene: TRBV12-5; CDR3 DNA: TGTGCTTGGAGGGGGGCGGATAATGAGCAGTTCTTC; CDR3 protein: CAWRGADNEQFF
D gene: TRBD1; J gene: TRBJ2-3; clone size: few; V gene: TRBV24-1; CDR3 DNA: TGTGCCACCAGTGGAGCCGACAGGGGCACAGATACGCAGTATTTT; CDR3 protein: CATSGADRGTDTQYF
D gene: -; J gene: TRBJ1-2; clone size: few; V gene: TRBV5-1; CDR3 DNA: TGCGCCAGCAGCACGGGACAAACAACGAACTATGGCTACACCTTC; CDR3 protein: CASSTGQTTNYGYTF
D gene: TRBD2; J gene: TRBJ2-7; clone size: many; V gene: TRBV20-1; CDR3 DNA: TGCAGTGCTTCCCTGAGCGGGGACTCCTACGAGCAGTACTTC; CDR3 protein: CSASLSGDSYEQYF
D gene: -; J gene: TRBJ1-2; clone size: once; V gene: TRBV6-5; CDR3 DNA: TGTGCCAGCAGTTACGGCCTACGGGGGAACGGTTGGAACTATGGCTACACCTTC; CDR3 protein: CASSYGLRGNGWNYGYTF
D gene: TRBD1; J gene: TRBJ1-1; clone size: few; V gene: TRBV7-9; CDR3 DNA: TGTGCCAGCAGCGCAGACAGGGCAACACAGGAAGCTTTCTTT; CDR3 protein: CASSADRATQEAFF
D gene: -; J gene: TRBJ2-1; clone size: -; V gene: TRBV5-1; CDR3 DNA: TGCGCCAGCAGCTTGGGCTATTACAATGAGCAGTTCTTC; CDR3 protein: CASSLGYYNEQFF
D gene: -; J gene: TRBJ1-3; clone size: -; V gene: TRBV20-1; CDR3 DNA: TGCAGTGCTAGAGATCCAGGGGCTATAGGAAACACCATATATTTT; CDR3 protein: CSARDPGAIGNTIYF
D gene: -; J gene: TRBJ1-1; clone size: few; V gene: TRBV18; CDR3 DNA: TGTGCCAGCTCACGGAGGGCGGGGCTGAACACTGAAGCTTTCTTT; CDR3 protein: CASSRRAGLNTEAFF
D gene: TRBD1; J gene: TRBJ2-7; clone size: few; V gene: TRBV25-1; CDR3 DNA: TGTGCCAGCAGTGAATGGACAGGGCCCTACGAGCAGTACTTC; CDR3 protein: CASSEWTGPYEQYF
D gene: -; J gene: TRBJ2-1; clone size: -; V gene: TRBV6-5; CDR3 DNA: TGTGCCAGCAGTTTCTCAAACGACGGGCCCTACAATGAGCAGTTCTTC; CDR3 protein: CASSFSNDGPYNEQFF
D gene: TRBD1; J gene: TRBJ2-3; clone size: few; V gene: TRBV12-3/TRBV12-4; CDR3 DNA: TGTGCCAGCAGCGGACAGGTCTTGACAGATACGCAGTATTTT; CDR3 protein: CASSGQVLTDTQYF
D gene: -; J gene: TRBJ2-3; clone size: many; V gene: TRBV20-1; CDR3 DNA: TGCAGTGCCAGAATCGGAATGTGGGCAGATACGCAGTATTTT; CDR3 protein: CSARIGMWADTQYF
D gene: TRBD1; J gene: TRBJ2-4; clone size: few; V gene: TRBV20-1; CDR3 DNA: TGCAGTGCTAGAGACCGGGACAGGGCCAAAAACATTCAGTACTTC; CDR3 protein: CSARDRDRAKNIQYF
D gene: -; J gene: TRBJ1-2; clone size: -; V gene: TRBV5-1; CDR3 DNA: TGCGCCAGCAGCTTCCGGCCCCGGAGGAATGGCTACACCTTC; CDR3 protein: CASSFRPRRNGYTF
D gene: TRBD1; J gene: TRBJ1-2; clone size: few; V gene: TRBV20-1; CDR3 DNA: TGCAGTGCTAGACCAGGGGGAGGGAGGGGCTACACCTTC; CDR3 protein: CSARPGGGRGYTF
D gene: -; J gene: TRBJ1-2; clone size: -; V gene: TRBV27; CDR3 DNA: TGTGCCAGCAGCCTTGACAGCGCCGTCGCTAACTATGGCTACACCTTC; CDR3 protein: CASSLDSAVANYGYTF
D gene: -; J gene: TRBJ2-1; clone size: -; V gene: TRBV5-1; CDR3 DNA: TGCGCCAGCAGGTTGTGGGTCTCAGCGGACGACTTCCACAATGAGCAGTTCTTC; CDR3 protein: CASRLWVSADDFHNEQFF
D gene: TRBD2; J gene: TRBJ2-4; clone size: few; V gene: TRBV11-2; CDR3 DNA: TGTGCCAGCAGCTTAGATGGGACTAGCGGGGAAATTCAGTACTTC; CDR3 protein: CASSLDGTSGEIQYF
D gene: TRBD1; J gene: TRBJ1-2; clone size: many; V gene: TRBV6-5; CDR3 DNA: TGTGCCAGCAGTTACTATACAGGGGCTGACTATGGCTACACCTTC; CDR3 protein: CASSYYTGADYGYTF
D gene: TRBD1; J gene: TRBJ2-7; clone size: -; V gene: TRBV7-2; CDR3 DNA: TGTGCCAGCAGCTCCACAGGGGTAGAGCAGTACTTC; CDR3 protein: CASSSTGVEQYF
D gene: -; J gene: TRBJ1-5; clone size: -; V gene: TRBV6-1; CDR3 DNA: TGTGCCAGCAGTGAGGGCAGGGGTCGGGGCAATCAGCCCCAGCATTTT; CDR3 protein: CASSEGRGRGNQPQHF
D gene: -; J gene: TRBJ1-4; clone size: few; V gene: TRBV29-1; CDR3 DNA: TGCAGCATCCGACAGAGCGGTGAAAAACTGTTTTTT; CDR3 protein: CSIRQSGEKLFF
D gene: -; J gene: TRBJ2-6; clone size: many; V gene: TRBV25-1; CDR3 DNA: TGTGCCAGCACACAGTCTGGGGCCAACGTCCTGACTTTC; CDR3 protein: CASTQSGANVLTF
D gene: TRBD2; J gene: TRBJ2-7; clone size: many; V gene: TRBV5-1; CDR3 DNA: TGCGCCAGCAGCCCGACGGGGGGGCGCTACGAGCAGTACTTC; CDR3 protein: CASSPTGGRYEQYF
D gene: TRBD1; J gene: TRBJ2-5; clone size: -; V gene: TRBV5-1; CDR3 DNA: TGCGCCAGCAGCTTGGGGGACAGGGGGCGCGAAGAGACCCAGTACTTC; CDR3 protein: CASSLGDRGREETQYF
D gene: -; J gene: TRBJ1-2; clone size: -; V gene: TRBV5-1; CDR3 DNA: TGCGCCAGCAGCTTAGACCTTGGGACGGGAAACTATGGCTACACCTTC; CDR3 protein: CASSLDLGTGNYGYTF
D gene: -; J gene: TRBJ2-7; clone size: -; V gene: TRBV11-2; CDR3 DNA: TGTGCCAGCAGCTTAGTCTTTCGGACAGCTGTTTACGAGCAGTACTTC; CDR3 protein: CASSLVFRTAVYEQYF
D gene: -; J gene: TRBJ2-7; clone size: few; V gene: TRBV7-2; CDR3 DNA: TGTGCCACCCGGGACGTCGCCTACGAGCAGTACTTC; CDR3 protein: CATRDVAYEQYF
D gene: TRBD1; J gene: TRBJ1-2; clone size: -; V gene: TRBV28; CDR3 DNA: TGTGCCAGCAGTCCCCTCCTCAGGGGGAACTATGGCTACACCTTC; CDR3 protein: CASSPLLRGNYGYTF
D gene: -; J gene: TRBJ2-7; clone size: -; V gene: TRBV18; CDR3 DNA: TGTGCCAGCTCACCACCTTCTCGGGAGCAGTACTTC; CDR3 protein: CASSPPSREQYF
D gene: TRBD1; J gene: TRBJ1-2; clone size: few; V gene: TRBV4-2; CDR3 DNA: TGTGCCAGCAGCCAAGTTGGACAGGGTAGATCAGGCTACACCTTC; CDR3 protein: CASSQVGQGRSGYTF
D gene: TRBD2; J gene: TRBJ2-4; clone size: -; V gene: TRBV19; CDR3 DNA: TGTGCCAGTAGTATTTCCCTCGGCGGGGGGCTCCCGCGCATAAACATTCAGTACTTC; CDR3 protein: CASSISLGGGLPRINIQYF
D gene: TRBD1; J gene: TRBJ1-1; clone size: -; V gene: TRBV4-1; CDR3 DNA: TGCGCCAGCAGCCAAGACCCGACAGGGATGAACACTGAAGCTTTCTTT; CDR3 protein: CASSQDPTGMNTEAFF
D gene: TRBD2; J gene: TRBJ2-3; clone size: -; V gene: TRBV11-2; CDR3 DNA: TGTGCCAGCAGCTTTCGTCTAGCGGGGGTTAACGGAGATACGCAGTATTTT; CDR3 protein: CASSFRLAGVNGDTQYF
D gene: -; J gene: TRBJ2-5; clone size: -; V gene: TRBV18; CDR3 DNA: TGTGCCAGCTCCAACACGGGGGTCCAAGAGACCCAGTACTTC; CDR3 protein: CASSNTGVQETQYF
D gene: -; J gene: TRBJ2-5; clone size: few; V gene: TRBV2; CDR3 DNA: TGTGCCAGCAGTGGATTTGACCAAGAGACCCAGTACTTC; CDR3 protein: CASSGFDQETQYF
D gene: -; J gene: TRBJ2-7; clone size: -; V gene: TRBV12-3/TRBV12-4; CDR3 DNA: TGTGCCAGCAGTTTTCGGGGGCGACCCTACGAGCAGTACTTC; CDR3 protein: CASSFRGRPYEQYF